This T cell receptor (beta chain) derives from a study of T-cell memory formation after mild COVID-19. Study findings and constraints: Some clones that responded turned up in pre-infection memory, which suggests that cross-reactive memory joined in.

This clonotype was seen a few times. Its antigen remains unknown. MiXCR, run by TCRdb on the 5' RACE reads, gives a single entry per CDR3 protein. The table records roughly 200,000 distinct CDR3 sequences, around 18% of them present only once. The CDR3 loop spans 14 amino acids. Germline V gene lookup returns CDR1 SGHKS and CDR2 YYEKEE (reference sequence). V lost 4 bases to trimming and J lost 4 bases; unmatched junction nucleotides: 6. Sequenced input: PBMCs or a T cell subset sorted from them (not recorded which). The receptor comes from an adult woman who had mild COVID-19 (a few samples of this study predate the infection). Cell type and time point are not known. V usage is TRBV5-5 and J usage is TRBJ2-7; 9 bases map to TRBD1. The CDR3 coding sequence is TGTGCCAGCAGCGCGGGGACAGGGCAATACGAGCAGTACTTC. This gives the protein CASSAGTGQYEQYF. Looking up the rest from reference TRBV5-5 and TRBJ2-7 gives the full variable domain: DAGVTQSPTHLIKTRGQQVTLRCSPISGHKSVSWYQQVLGQGPQFIFQYYEKEERGRGNFPDRFSARQFPNYSSELNVNALLLGDSALYLCASSAGTGQYEQYFGPGTRLTVT.